The text below deals with one TCR beta chain. Antigen specificity is unknown. CDR1 and CDR2 (germline): MNHEY, SMNVEV (reference sequence). The CDR3 consists of 17 residues. The V gene lost 4 bases and the J gene lost 0 bases, with 18 bases spanning the gap. Time point described: persistent/refractory GD, antithyroid drugs over 5 years with positive TRAb. PBMC-extracted RNA yielded the TCR library. In building TCR beta libraries, iRepertoire HTBI primers were used together with Arm-PCR of CDR3 regions. TCRdb analysed the multiplex PCR reads with MiXCR anew, one entry per CDR3 protein. The sample lists 650,000 to 700,000 distinct CDR3 sequences, about 30% occurring once. This sample was included in a study of regulatory T cells in long-lasting Graves disease. Regarding the study as a whole: Favored usage of TRBV28, TRBJ1-2 and TRBJ2-5 was recorded in persistent disease.

The rearrangement links TRBV27 to TRBJ1-1; possible D gene TRBD1, 6 bases. Sequenced here: peripheral blood mononuclear cells (PBMCs), sampled when the disease was refractory, from a patient treated with antithyroid drugs. The clonotype was recovered from a female donor with Graves disease. The CDR3 spells CASSSRTEGFMNTEAFF. CDR3 DNA: TGTGCCAGCAGTTCCAGGACAGAAGGATTTATGAACACTGAAGCTTTCTTT.